A selection of T cell receptor beta chains follows, all from one sample in a study of cytomegalovirus exposure and HLA in healthy donors. The table came from immunoSEQ multiplex PCR; TCRdb's copy has only in-frame clones and leaves some out. Here the sample spans 190,000 or so clones, 79% being singletons. The sequenced material came from PBMCs. The receptor set was obtained from a girl aged 10-17 years in good health and CMV-seropositive. CDR3s include the opening cysteine and the closing phenylalanine or tryptophan. Fields, in order: V gene, J gene, clone size, D gene, CDR3 length, CDR3 DNA, CDR3 protein. The D gene is left open where the match is weak. Rows give clone size only sometimes, using once, few, many, or a class for an expanded clone.

v_gene: TRBV5-1; j_gene: TRBJ1-1; abundance: NA; d_gene: NA; len: 14; CDR3nt: TGCGCCAGCAGCTTTTTCTCGGGTGCCACTGAAGCTTTCTTT; CDR3aa: CASSFFSGATEAFF
v_gene: TRBV6-5; j_gene: TRBJ2-4; abundance: once; d_gene: NA; len: 16; CDR3nt: TGTGCCAGCAGTTACGATGGCAGGGGAGCTAAAAACATTCAGTACTTC; CDR3aa: CASSYDGRGAKNIQYF
v_gene: TRBV11-3; j_gene: TRBJ2-5; abundance: NA; d_gene: TRBD2; len: 15; CDR3nt: TGTGCCAGCAGCCAGGGCGGGAGGGACCAAGAGACCCAGTACTTC; CDR3aa: CASSQGGRDQETQYF
v_gene: TRBV27; j_gene: TRBJ2-7; abundance: NA; d_gene: TRBD1; len: 15; CDR3nt: TGTGCCAGCAGTCAGACAGGGGTCAGCCTTTACGAGCAGTACTTC; CDR3aa: CASSQTGVSLYEQYF
v_gene: TRBV9; j_gene: TRBJ1-2; abundance: NA; d_gene: NA; len: 15; CDR3nt: TGTGCCAGCAGCGAAACGCCGGAGGGTTTCTATGGCTACACCTTC; CDR3aa: CASSETPEGFYGYTF
v_gene: TRBV27; j_gene: TRBJ2-7; abundance: NA; d_gene: TRBD1; len: 14; CDR3nt: TGTGCCAGCAGTTTAAGGGGGACAGGGAACGAGCAGTACTTC; CDR3aa: CASSLRGTGNEQYF
v_gene: TRBV7-9; j_gene: TRBJ1-1; abundance: NA; d_gene: NA; len: 13; CDR3nt: TGTGCCAGCAGCTTAGGTCAGAACACTGAAGCTTTCTTT; CDR3aa: CASSLGQNTEAFF
v_gene: TRBV11-2; j_gene: TRBJ2-3; abundance: NA; d_gene: TRBD2; len: 16; CDR3nt: TGTGCCAGCAGCTCGCAGCGGGGGTCCCTCACAGATACGCAGTATTTT; CDR3aa: CASSSQRGSLTDTQYF
v_gene: TRBV19; j_gene: TRBJ2-1; abundance: NA; d_gene: TRBD1; len: 16; CDR3nt: TGTGCCAGTAGTCCCTACGGGACAGGGGGTTACAATGAGCAGTTCTTC; CDR3aa: CASSPYGTGGYNEQFF
v_gene: TRBV4-2; j_gene: TRBJ1-5; abundance: few; d_gene: TRBD1; len: 15; CDR3nt: TGTGCCAGCAGCCAAGATGGACAGGCCGATCAGCCCCAGCATTTT; CDR3aa: CASSQDGQADQPQHF
v_gene: TRBV29-1; j_gene: TRBJ1-2; abundance: NA; d_gene: NA; len: 14; CDR3nt: TGCAGCGTTGACGCAACCGGGGATCTCTATGGCTACACCTTC; CDR3aa: CSVDATGDLYGYTF
v_gene: TRBV6-6; j_gene: TRBJ1-4; abundance: few; d_gene: TRBD1; len: 15; CDR3nt: TGTGCCAGCAGTTACGGACAGGTTCATAATGAAAAACTGTTTTTT; CDR3aa: CASSYGQVHNEKLFF
v_gene: TRBV7-7; j_gene: TRBJ2-1; abundance: NA; d_gene: TRBD2; len: 16; CDR3nt: TGTGCCAGCAGTTCCACTAGCGGGGGGGCCTTTAATGAGCAGTTCTTC; CDR3aa: CASSSTSGGAFNEQFF
v_gene: TRBV6-1; j_gene: TRBJ1-3; abundance: NA; d_gene: NA; len: 13; CDR3nt: TGTGCCAGCAGACAGGGCTCTGGAAACACCATATATTTT; CDR3aa: CASRQGSGNTIYF
v_gene: TRBV5-1; j_gene: TRBJ1-1; abundance: few; d_gene: NA; len: 14; CDR3nt: TGCGCCAGCAGCGTAGCTGGAGGGTACACTGAAGCTTTCTTT; CDR3aa: CASSVAGGYTEAFF
v_gene: TRBV7-9; j_gene: TRBJ2-7; abundance: NA; d_gene: NA; len: 16; CDR3nt: TGTGCCAGCAGCGCAACAGGGATTAAGGCGAAAAACGAGCAGTACTTC; CDR3aa: CASSATGIKAKNEQYF
v_gene: TRBV5-6; j_gene: TRBJ2-2; abundance: NA; d_gene: NA; len: 14; CDR3nt: TGTGCCAGCAGCTTGGACAGGAACACCGGGGAGCTGTTTTTT; CDR3aa: CASSLDRNTGELFF
v_gene: TRBV7-2; j_gene: TRBJ2-1; abundance: NA; d_gene: NA; len: 15; CDR3nt: TGTGCCAGCAGCCCTCCGGGAACCTCATACAATGAGCAGTTCTTC; CDR3aa: CASSPPGTSYNEQFF
v_gene: TRBV6-6; j_gene: TRBJ1-2; abundance: NA; d_gene: NA; len: 15; CDR3nt: TGTGCCAGCAGTAACCCCGGGACACCCTTGTTGGGCTACACCTTC; CDR3aa: CASSNPGTPLLGYTF
v_gene: TRBV4-1; j_gene: TRBJ2-3; abundance: NA; d_gene: NA; len: 15; CDR3nt: TGCGCCAGCAGCCGCTCCGACTACCCCACAGATACGCAGTATTTT; CDR3aa: CASSRSDYPTDTQYF
v_gene: TRBV6-6; j_gene: TRBJ1-4; abundance: NA; d_gene: NA; len: 15; CDR3nt: TGTGCCAGCAGTTACTCTCAGCGAGATAATGAAAAACTGTTTTTT; CDR3aa: CASSYSQRDNEKLFF
v_gene: TRBV10-1; j_gene: TRBJ2-5; abundance: once; d_gene: TRBD2; len: 16; CDR3nt: TGCGCCAGCGACCGAGGGACTAGCGGGGGGAAAGAGACCCAGTACTTC; CDR3aa: CASDRGTSGGKETQYF
v_gene: TRBV7-2; j_gene: TRBJ2-7; abundance: NA; d_gene: TRBD2; len: 16; CDR3nt: TGTGCCAGCAGCTTAGTAGCGGGGGCCCTAAACTACGAGCAGTACTTC; CDR3aa: CASSLVAGALNYEQYF